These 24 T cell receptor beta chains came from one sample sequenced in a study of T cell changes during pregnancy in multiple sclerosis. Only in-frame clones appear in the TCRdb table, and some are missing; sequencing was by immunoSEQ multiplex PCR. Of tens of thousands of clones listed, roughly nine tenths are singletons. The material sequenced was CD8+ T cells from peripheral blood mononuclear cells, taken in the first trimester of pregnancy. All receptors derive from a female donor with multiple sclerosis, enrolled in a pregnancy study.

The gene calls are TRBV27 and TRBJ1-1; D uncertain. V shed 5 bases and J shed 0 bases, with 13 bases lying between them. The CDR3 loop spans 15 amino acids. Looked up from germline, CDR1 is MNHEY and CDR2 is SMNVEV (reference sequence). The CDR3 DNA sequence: TGTGCCAGCAGTCCCGCGAGGCGAGTGAACACTGAAGCTTTCTTT. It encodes CASSPARRVNTEAFF.

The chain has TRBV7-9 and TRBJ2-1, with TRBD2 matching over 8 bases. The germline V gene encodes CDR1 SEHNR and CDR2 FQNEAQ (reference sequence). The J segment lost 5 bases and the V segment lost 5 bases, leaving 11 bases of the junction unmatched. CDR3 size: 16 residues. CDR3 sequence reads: CASSLVPGGIDNEQFF. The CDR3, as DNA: TGTGCCAGCAGCCTAGTACCGGGAGGGATTGACAATGAGCAGTTCTTC.

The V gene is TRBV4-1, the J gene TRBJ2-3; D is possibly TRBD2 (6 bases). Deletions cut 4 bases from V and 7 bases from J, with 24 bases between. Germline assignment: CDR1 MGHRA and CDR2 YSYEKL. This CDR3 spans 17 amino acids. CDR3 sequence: CASSPLNQTSFLNTQYF. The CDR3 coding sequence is TGCGCCAGCAGCCCCCTAAACCAAACTAGCTTCTTGAATACGCAGTATTTT.

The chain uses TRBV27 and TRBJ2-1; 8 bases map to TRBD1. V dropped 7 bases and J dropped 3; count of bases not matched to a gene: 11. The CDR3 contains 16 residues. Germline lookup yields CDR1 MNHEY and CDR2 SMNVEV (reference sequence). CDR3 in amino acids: CASTKTRTGLYNEQFF. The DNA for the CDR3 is TGTGCCAGCACCAAAACTCGGACAGGGCTCTACAATGAGCAGTTCTTC.

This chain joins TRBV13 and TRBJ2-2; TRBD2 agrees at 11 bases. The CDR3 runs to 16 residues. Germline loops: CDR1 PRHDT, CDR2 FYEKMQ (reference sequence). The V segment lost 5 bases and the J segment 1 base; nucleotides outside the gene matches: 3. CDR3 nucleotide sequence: TGTGCCAGCAGCCAAGGACTAGCGGGGAACACCGGGGAGCTGTTTTTT. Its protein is CASSQGLAGNTGELFF.

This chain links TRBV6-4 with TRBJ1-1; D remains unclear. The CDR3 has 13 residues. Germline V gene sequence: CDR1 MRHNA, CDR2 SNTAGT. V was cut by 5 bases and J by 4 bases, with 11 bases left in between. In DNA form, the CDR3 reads TGTGCCAGCAGTCGAGGATACGGCACTGAAGCTTTCTTT. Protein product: CASSRGYGTEAFF.

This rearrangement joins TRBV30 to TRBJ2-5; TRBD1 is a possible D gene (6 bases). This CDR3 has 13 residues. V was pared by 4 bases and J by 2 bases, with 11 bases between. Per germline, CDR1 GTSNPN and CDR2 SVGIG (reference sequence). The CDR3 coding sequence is TGTGCCTGGACCGACAGGAGTCAAGAGACCCAGTACTTC. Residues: CAWTDRSQETQYF.

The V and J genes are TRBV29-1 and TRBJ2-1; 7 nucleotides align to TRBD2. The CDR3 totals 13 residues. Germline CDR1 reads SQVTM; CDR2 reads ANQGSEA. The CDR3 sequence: CSMGGGSYNEQFF. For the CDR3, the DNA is TGCAGTATGGGGGGAGGGAGCTACAATGAGCAGTTCTTC.

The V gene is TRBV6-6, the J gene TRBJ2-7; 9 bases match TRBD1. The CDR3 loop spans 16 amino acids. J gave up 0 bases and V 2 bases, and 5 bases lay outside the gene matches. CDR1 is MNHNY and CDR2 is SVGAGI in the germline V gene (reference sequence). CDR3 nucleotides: TGTGCCAGCAGTTACACCGGGACAGGGCTCTCCTACGAGCAGTACTTC. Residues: CASSYTGTGLSYEQYF.

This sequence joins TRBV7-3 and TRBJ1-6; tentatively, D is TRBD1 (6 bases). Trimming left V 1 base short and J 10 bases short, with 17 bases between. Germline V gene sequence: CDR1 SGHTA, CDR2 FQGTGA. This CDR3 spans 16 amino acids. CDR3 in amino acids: CASSLKGGAEGSPLHF. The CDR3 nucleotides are TGTGCCAGCAGCTTAAAAGGGGGGGCGGAGGGATCACCCCTCCACTTT.

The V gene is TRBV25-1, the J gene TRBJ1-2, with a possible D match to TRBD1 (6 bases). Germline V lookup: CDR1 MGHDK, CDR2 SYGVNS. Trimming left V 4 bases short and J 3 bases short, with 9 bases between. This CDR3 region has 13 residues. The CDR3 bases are TGTGCCAGCAGTGGGGGGCACTACTATGGCTACACCTTC. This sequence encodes CASSGGHYYGYTF.

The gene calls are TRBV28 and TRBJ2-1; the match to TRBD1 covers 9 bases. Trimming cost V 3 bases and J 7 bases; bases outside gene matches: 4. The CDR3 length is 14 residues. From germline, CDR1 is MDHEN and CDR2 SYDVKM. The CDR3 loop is CASSLGQGRNEQFF. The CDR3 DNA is TGTGCCAGCAGTTTGGGACAGGGACGTAATGAGCAGTTCTTC.

The CDR3, as DNA: TGTGCTAGTGGTTTGCAGGGAGGCAATGAGCAGTTCTTC. Translation gives CASGLQGGNEQFF. This sequence joins TRBV12-5 and TRBJ2-1, with a weak D call TRBD2 (6 bases). Germline CDR1 is LGHNT and CDR2 is FRNRAP. V lost 2 bases and J lost 6, with 8 bases in between. The CDR3 has 13 residues.

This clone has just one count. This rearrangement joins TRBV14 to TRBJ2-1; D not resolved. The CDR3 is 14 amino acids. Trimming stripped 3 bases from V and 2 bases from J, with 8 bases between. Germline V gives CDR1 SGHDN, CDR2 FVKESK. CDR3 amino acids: CASSHNGAYNEQFF. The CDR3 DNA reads TGTGCCAGCAGCCACAACGGTGCCTACAATGAGCAGTTCTTC.

DNA for the CDR3: TGTGCCAGCACCATGACAGGACTTAACACTGAAGCTTTCTTT. It translates to CASTMTGLNTEAFF. The chain combines TRBV28 with TRBJ1-1, with a possible D match to TRBD1 (6 bases). Per the germline V gene, CDR1 is MDHEN and CDR2 is SYDVKM. The CDR3 is 14 amino acids. V was clipped by 7 bases and J by 2 bases, with 14 bases between them.

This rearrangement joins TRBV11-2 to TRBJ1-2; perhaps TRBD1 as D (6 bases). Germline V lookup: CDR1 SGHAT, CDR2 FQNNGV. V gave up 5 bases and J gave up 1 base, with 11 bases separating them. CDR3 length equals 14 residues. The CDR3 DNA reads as TGTGCCAGCAGCGCCCAGGGGTTTAACTATGGCTACACCTTC. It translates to CASSAQGFNYGYTF.

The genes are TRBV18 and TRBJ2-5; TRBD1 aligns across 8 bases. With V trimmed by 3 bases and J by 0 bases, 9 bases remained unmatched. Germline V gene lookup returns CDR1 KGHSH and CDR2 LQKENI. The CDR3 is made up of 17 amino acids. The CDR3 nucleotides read TGTGCCAGCTCACCTGATTGGACAGGGCCCCACCAAGAGACCCAGTACTTC. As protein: CASSPDWTGPHQETQYF.

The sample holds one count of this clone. The CDR3 region has the DNA TGTGCCAGCAGTTTTTTCCGGGGGGGAGAGACCCAGTACTTC. This codes for CASSFFRGGETQYF. The J gene is TRBJ2-5, the V gene TRBV27, with 8 bases fitting TRBD2. There are 14 residues in the CDR3. V was pared by 3 bases and J by 4 bases, with 4 bases of the junction left unmatched. Germline V lookup: CDR1 MNHEY, CDR2 SMNVEV (reference sequence).

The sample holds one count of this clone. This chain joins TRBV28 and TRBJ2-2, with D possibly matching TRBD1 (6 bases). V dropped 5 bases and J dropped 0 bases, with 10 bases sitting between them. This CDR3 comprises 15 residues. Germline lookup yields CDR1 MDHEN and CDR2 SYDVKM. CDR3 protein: CASSVTGSNTGELFF. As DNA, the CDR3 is TGTGCCAGCAGTGTTACAGGGTCGAACACCGGGGAGCTGTTTTTT.

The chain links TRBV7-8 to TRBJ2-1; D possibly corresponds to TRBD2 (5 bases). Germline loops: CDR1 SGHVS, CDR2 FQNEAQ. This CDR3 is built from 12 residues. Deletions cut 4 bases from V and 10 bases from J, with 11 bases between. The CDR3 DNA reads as TGTGCCAGCAGCTCGACTACCTGGGAGCAGTTCTTC. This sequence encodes CASSSTTWEQFF.

CDR3 sequence (DNA): TGTGCCAGCAGTACGACAGAAAATAGCAATCAGCCCCAGCATTTT. Translation gives CASSTTENSNQPQHF. The chain employs TRBV2 and TRBJ1-5, with a tentative D call TRBD1 (5 bases). The V gene's germline CDR1 is SNHLY and CDR2 FYNNEI. There are 15 residues in the CDR3. V was pared by 5 bases and J by 0 bases, with 11 bases between.

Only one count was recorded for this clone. In nucleotides, the CDR3 is TGTGCCAGCAGCCACGTTGGACAGGGCTGGGGCTACACCTTC. Its translation: CASSHVGQGWGYTF. The chain has TRBV7-9 and TRBJ1-2, with 8 positions matching TRBD1. Looked up from germline, CDR1 is SEHNR and CDR2 is FQNEAQ (reference sequence). This CDR3 has 14 amino acids. V trimming: 5 bases; J trimming: 8 bases; junction bases outside the gene matches: 10.

The CDR3 spells CASSVGGGRTNEQFF. As DNA, the CDR3 is TGTGCCAGCAGCGTAGGAGGCGGGAGGACGAATGAGCAGTTCTTC. The chain links TRBV9 to TRBJ2-1; TRBD2 matches 8 bases. V was pared by 0 bases and J by 7 bases, with 6 bases of the junction left unmatched. Germline CDR1 is SGDLS and CDR2 is YYNGEE. The CDR3 is made up of 15 amino acids.

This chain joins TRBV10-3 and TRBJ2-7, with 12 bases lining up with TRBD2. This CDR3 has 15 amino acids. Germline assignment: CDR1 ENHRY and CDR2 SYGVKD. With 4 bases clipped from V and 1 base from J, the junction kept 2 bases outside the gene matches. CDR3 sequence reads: CAISGGLAGSYEQYF. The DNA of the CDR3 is TGTGCCATCAGTGGAGGACTAGCGGGATCCTACGAGCAGTACTTC.